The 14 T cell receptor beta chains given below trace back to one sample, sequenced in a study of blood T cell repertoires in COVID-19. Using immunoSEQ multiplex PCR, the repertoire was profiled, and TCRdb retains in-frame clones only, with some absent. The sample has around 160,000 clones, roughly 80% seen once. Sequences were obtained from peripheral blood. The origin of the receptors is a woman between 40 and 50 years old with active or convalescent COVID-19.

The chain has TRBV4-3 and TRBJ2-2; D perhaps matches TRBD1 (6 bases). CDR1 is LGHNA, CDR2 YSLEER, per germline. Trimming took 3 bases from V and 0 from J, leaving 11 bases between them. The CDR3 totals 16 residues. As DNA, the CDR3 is TGCGCCAGCAGCCACGCCGACAGGCCGAACACCGGGGAGCTGTTTTTT. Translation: CASSHADRPNTGELFF.

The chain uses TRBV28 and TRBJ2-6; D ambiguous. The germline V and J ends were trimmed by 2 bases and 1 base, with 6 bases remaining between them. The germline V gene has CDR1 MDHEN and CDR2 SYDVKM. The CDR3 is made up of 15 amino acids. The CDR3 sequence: CASSLIFSGANVLTF. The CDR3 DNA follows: TGTGCCAGCAGTTTAATATTTTCTGGGGCCAACGTCCTGACTTTC.

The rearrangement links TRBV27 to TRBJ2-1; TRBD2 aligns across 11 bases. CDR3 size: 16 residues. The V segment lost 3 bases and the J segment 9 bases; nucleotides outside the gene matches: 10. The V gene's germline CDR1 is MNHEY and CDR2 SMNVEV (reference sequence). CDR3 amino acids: CASSFITSGRGREQFF. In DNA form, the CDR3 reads TGTGCCAGCAGTTTCATTACTAGCGGGAGAGGCCGTGAGCAGTTCTTC.

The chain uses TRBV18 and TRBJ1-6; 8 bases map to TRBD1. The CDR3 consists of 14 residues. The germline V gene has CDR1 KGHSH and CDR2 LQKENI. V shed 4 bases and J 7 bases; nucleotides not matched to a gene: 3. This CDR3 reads CASSQQGGNSPLHF. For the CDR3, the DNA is TGTGCCAGCTCACAACAGGGGGGCAATTCACCCCTCCACTTT. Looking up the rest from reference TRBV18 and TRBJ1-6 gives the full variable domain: NAGVMQNPRHLVRRRGQEARLRCSPMKGHSHVYWYRQLPEEGLKFMVYLQKENIIDESGMPKERFSAEFPKEGPSILRIQQVVRGDSAAYFCASSQQGGNSPLHFGNGTRLTVT.

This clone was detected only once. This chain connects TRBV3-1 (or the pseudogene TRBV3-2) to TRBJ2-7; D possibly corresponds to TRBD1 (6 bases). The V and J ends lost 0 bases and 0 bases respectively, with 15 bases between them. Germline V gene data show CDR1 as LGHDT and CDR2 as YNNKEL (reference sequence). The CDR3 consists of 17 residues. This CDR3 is CASSQEGGYFSSYEQYF. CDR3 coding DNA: TGTGCCAGCAGCCAAGAAGGGGGTTATTTTAGCTCCTACGAGCAGTACTTC.

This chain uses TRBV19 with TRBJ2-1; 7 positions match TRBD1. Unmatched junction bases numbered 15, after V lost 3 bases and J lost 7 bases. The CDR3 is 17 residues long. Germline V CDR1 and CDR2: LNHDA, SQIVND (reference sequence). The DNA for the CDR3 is TGTGCCAGTAGTATCCCAAACACAGACAGGGATTGGAATGAGCAGTTCTTC. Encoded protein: CASSIPNTDRDWNEQFF. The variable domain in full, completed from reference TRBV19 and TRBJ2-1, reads DGGITQSPKYLFRKEGQNVTLSCEQNLNHDAMYWYRQDPGQGLRLIYYSQIVNDFQKGDIAEGYSVSREKKESFPLTVTSAQKNPTAFYLCASSIPNTDRDWNEQFFGPGTRLTVL.

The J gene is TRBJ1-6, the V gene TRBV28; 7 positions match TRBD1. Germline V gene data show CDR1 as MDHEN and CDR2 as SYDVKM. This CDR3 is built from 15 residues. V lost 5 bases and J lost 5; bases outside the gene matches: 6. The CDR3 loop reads CASSLPDRNNSPLHF. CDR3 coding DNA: TGTGCCAGCAGTCTGCCGGACAGGAATAATTCACCCCTCCACTTT.

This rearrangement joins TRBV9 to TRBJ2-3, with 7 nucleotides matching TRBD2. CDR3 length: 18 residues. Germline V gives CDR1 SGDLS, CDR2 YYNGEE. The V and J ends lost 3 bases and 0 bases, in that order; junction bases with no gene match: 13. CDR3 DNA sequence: TGTGCCAGCAGCGGAGGTCCTCCGGGGGGTTCTAGCACAGATACGCAGTATTTT. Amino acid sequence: CASSGGPPGGSSTDTQYF.

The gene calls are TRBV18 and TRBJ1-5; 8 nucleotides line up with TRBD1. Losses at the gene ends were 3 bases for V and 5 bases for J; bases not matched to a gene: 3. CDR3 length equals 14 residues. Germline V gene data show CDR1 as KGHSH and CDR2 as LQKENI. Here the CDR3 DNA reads TGTGCCAGCTCACCGGGACAGGCGGATCAGCCCCAGCATTTT. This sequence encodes CASSPGQADQPQHF.

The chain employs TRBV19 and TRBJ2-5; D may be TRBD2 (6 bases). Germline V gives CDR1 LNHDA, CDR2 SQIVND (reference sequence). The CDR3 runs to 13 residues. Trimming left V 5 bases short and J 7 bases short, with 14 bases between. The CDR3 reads CASSPGLSGTQYF. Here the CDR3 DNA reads TGTGCCAGTAGTCCGGGACTGTCAGGGACCCAGTACTTC.

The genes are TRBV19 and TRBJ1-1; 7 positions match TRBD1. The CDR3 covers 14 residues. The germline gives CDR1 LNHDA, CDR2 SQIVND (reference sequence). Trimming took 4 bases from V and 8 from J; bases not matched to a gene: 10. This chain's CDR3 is CASSNIATGKEAFF. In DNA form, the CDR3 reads TGTGCCAGTAGTAATATCGCGACAGGGAAGGAAGCTTTCTTT. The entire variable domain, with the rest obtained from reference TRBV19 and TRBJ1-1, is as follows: DGGITQSPKYLFRKEGQNVTLSCEQNLNHDAMYWYRQDPGQGLRLIYYSQIVNDFQKGDIAEGYSVSREKKESFPLTVTSAQKNPTAFYLCASSNIATGKEAFFGQGTRLTVV.

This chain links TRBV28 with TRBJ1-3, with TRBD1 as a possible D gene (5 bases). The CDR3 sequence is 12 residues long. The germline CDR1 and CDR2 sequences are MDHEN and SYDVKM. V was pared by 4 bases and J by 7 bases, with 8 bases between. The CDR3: CASSSYRNTIYF. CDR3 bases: TGTGCCAGCAGTTCCTACAGGAACACCATATATTTT.

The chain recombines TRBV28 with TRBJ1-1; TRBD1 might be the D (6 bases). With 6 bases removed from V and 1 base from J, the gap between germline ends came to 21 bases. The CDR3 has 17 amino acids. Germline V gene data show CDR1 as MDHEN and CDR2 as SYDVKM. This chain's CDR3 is CASSFGLGGRGNTEAFF. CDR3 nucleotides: TGTGCCAGCAGCTTCGGATTGGGTGGCAGGGGGAACACTGAAGCTTTCTTT.

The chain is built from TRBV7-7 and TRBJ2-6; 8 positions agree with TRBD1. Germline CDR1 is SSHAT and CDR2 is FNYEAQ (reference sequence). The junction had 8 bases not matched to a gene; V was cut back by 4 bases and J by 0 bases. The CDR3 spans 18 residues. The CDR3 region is CASSSGQVTRSGANVLTF. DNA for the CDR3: TGTGCCAGCAGCTCGGGACAGGTCACTCGCTCTGGGGCCAACGTCCTGACTTTC.